What follows are 19 T cell receptor beta chains derived from one specimen sequenced in a study of T cell responses to AZD1222 COVID-19 vaccine. Libraries were prepared by immunoSEQ multiplex PCR; TCRdb keeps only in-frame clonotypes and omits some of them. The sample comprises more than 150,000 clones, almost 95% of which are singletons, and over 9.5% rests with the top ten. The sequencing here drew on peripheral blood, taken on day 0 of AZD1222 vaccination. These receptors all come from an adult in good health.

The chain has TRBV19 and TRBJ1-2; D gene uncertain. Germline-derived CDR1 and CDR2 are LNHDA and SQIVND (reference sequence). This CDR3 region has 11 residues. The V gene lost 6 bases and the J gene lost 4 bases, with 6 bases spanning the gap. The CDR3 here is CASRQAYGYTF. The CDR3, as DNA: TGTGCCAGTAGGCAGGCCTATGGCTACACCTTC.

The chain carries TRBV9 and TRBJ1-2, with TRBD1 matching over 7 bases. In germline, CDR1 is SGDLS, CDR2 YYNGEE. The CDR3 has 16 residues. With 0 bases clipped from V and 10 bases from J, the junction kept 15 bases outside the gene matches. The CDR3: CASSVARQGLGGYYTF. CDR3 coding DNA: TGTGCCAGCAGCGTAGCAAGACAGGGATTGGGGGGCTACTACACCTTC.

This sequence joins TRBV5-5 and TRBJ1-2; D remains unclear. This CDR3 contains 17 residues. Germline V CDR1 and CDR2: SGHKS, YYEKEE (reference sequence). Trimming removed 4 bases from V and 0 bases from J, with 19 bases in between. Written as DNA, the CDR3 is TGTGCCAGCAGCCCCCGACCTGGTCAGGTGACTAACTATGGCTACACCTTC. Amino acids: CASSPRPGQVTNYGYTF.

This clone showed up just once. The rearrangement uses TRBV11-3 and TRBJ2-7, with 8 bases lining up with TRBD2. The CDR3 length is 13 residues. V was pared by 5 bases and J by 7 bases, with 7 bases of the junction left unmatched. The V gene's germline CDR1 is SGHNT and CDR2 YENEEA. The CDR3 spells CASSKGLGKEQYF. Written as DNA, the CDR3 is TGTGCCAGCAGCAAGGGACTAGGTAAAGAGCAGTACTTC.

The chain joins TRBV27 to TRBJ1-4; 7 bases are shared with TRBD1. This CDR3 has 14 amino acids. CDR1 MNHEY and CDR2 SMNVEV come from the germline V gene (reference sequence). V dropped 5 bases and J dropped 4; count of bases not matched to a gene: 4. In DNA, the CDR3 is TGTGCCAGCAGTCGAGGACAGGTTAATGAAAAACTGTTTTTT. It yields the protein CASSRGQVNEKLFF.

The rearrangement uses TRBV13 and TRBJ2-1, with 11 nucleotides matching TRBD2. The CDR3 is made up of 15 amino acids. V gave up 5 bases and J gave up 7 bases; unmatched junction bases: 7. Per germline, CDR1 PRHDT and CDR2 FYEKMQ (reference sequence). Here the CDR3 DNA reads TGTGCCAGCAGCGACGACTCTAGCGGGAGGAATGAGCAGTTCTTC. It specifies CASSDDSSGRNEQFF.

The rearrangement links TRBV10-3 to TRBJ2-7; 7 positions match TRBD1. J gave up 3 bases and V 10 bases, and 9 bases lay outside the gene matches. Germline values: CDR1 ENHRY, CDR2 SYGVKD. The CDR3 is 13 residues long. The CDR3 here is CANQGQLGYEQYF. The CDR3 nucleotides are TGTGCCAACCAGGGACAGCTTGGCTACGAGCAGTACTTC.

This clone occurred once. V and J are TRBV12-3 or TRBV12-4 and TRBJ2-1, with a possible D match to TRBD2 (5 bases). Trimming cost V 3 bases and J 6 bases, with 9 bases left between them. This CDR3 is built from 13 residues. The CDR3 bases are TGTGCCAGCAGTTTGGGTAGCGTCAATGAGCAGTTCTTC. Its protein is CASSLGSVNEQFF.

The rearrangement joins TRBV7-9 to TRBJ1-4; no reliable D call. The CDR3 covers 16 residues. Trimming took off 4 bases at V and 3 bases at J, with 15 bases between the two ends. Germline CDR1 SEHNR, CDR2 FQNEAQ (reference sequence). The DNA for the CDR3 is TGTGCCAGCAGCTCCCCCAACTTGGGCTCTAATGAAAAACTGTTTTTT. Its translation is CASSSPNLGSNEKLFF. The whole variable domain, remainder taken from reference TRBV7-9 and TRBJ1-4, is DTGVSQNPRHKITKRGQNVTFRCDPISEHNRLYWYRQTLGQGPEFLTYFQNEAQLEKSRLLSDRFSAERPKGSFSTLEIQRTEQGDSAMYLCASSSPNLGSNEKLFFGSGTQLSVL.

The chain employs TRBV7-2 and TRBJ2-3; maybe TRBD2 (5 bases). Germline V CDR1 and CDR2: SGHTA, FQGNSA. V was pared by 1 base and J by 0 bases, with 14 bases between. This CDR3 has 17 residues. The CDR3 protein is CASSLVSGLGSTDTQYF. For the CDR3, the DNA is TGTGCCAGCAGCTTAGTCTCTGGACTGGGTAGCACAGATACGCAGTATTTT. Full variable domain (outside the CDR3, taken from reference TRBV7-2 and TRBJ2-3): GAGVSQSPSNKVTEKGKDVELRCDPISGHTALYWYRQSLGQGLEFLIYFQGNSAPDKSGLPSDRFSAERTGGSVSTLTIQRTQQEDSAVYLCASSLVSGLGSTDTQYFGPGTRLTVL.

The chain is built from TRBV18 and TRBJ2-7, with D perhaps TRBD2 (5 bases). CDR1 is KGHSH and CDR2 is LQKENI in the germline V gene. Between the trimmed V and J ends, which lost 8 bases and 4 bases, there was a span of 15 bases. The CDR3 consists of 13 residues. The CDR3 loop reads CASTPGFYYEQYF. The CDR3 coding sequence is TGTGCCAGCACCCCGGGGTTCTATTACGAGCAGTACTTC.

The chain uses TRBV6-5 and TRBJ1-2; 8 bases map to TRBD1. CDR3 length equals 16 residues. CDR1 and CDR2 (germline): MNHEY, SVGAGI. The junction had 9 bases not matched to a gene; V was cut back by 2 bases and J by 4 bases. CDR3 residues: CASSYDRQGLLYGYTF. The DNA for the CDR3 is TGTGCCAGCAGTTACGACCGACAGGGGCTCCTCTATGGCTACACCTTC.

This chain uses TRBV27 with TRBJ2-5; TRBD2 matches 7 bases. J lost 5 bases, V lost 5 bases, and 5 bases had no gene match. Germline CDR1 and CDR2: MNHEY and SMNVEV (reference sequence). The CDR3 has 13 amino acids. The CDR3: CASSRGSGETQYF. In DNA, the CDR3 is TGTGCCAGCAGTCGCGGGAGCGGCGAGACCCAGTACTTC.

The chain employs TRBV5-4 and TRBJ2-1, with 7 bases matching TRBD2. Trimming cost V 5 bases and J 1 base; bases outside gene matches: 6. This CDR3 comprises 15 residues. Germline values: CDR1 SGHNT, CDR2 YYREEE (reference sequence). The CDR3 reads CASRPLAESYNEQFF. CDR3 DNA sequence: TGTGCCAGCAGACCCCTAGCGGAGTCCTACAATGAGCAGTTCTTC.

The chain employs TRBV28 and TRBJ2-3, with 7 bases lining up with TRBD2. The V gene's germline CDR1 is MDHEN and CDR2 SYDVKM. V gave up 1 base and J gave up 5 bases; unmatched junction bases: 6. The CDR3 runs to 15 residues. Here the CDR3 DNA reads TGTGCCAGCAGTTTATTCCGGGGGGAAGGAGATACGCAGTATTTT. Its translation: CASSLFRGEGDTQYF.

The chain couples TRBV25-1 to TRBJ1-5; D gene unclear. Per germline, CDR1 MGHDK and CDR2 SYGVNS. Trimming left V 4 bases short and J 11 bases short, with 18 bases between. The CDR3 is 14 amino acids. CDR3 DNA sequence: TGTGCCAGCAGTGCAGGCATCGCCTTTGAGGCCCAGCATTTT. Its protein product is CASSAGIAFEAQHF.

The V gene is TRBV7-2, the J gene TRBJ2-7; 8 bases are a match to TRBD2. CDR1 is SGHTA, CDR2 FQGNSA, per germline. Trimming cost V 5 bases and J 1 base; bases outside gene matches: 10. The CDR3 is 16 amino acids. The CDR3 DNA reads TGTGCCAGCAGCGAAGGGGCGGCTAGCGGGTCCTACGAGCAGTACTTC. The encoded protein is CASSEGAASGSYEQYF.

This clone has more than one count but fewer than ten. The V and J genes are TRBV5-6 and TRBJ2-1; 11 nucleotides line up with TRBD2. The CDR3 is made up of 15 amino acids. Germline V CDR1 and CDR2: SGHDT, YYEEEE. The trim removed 4 bases at V and 3 bases at J, leaving 3 bases unmatched. CDR3 coding DNA: TGTGCCAGCAGCGGGGGACTAGCGGTCTACAATGAGCAGTTCTTC. This gives the protein CASSGGLAVYNEQFF.

The rearrangement joins TRBV7-9 to TRBJ2-1; D possibly corresponds to TRBD1 (5 bases). CDR3 size: 13 residues. The germline V gene encodes CDR1 SEHNR and CDR2 FQNEAQ (reference sequence). V dropped 5 bases and J dropped 8 bases, with 13 bases sitting between them. The CDR3 is CASSPPQGDEQFF. CDR3 nucleotides: TGTGCCAGCAGCCCGCCTCAGGGCGATGAGCAGTTCTTC.